The rows below give T cell receptor beta chains drawn from one sample of a study of shared clonotypes between healthy human individuals. Here immunoSEQ multiplex PCR was the method, and the copy in TCRdb shows in-frame clones only, minus some. The repertoire consists of millions of clones, with 90% to 95% occurring once and the leading ten covering under 0.15%. The sequenced sample was naive CD4+ T cells sorted from blood. The receptors originated from a man in his late teens or twenties in good health. Both conserved end residues are trimmed from each CDR3.

v_gene: TRBV4-3
len: 13
j_gene: TRBJ1-2
CDR3aa: ASSPRQGTNYGYT

v_gene: TRBV6-5
len: 11
j_gene: TRBJ1-1
CDR3aa: ASSYSGTGEAF

v_gene: TRBV5-1
len: 16
j_gene: TRBJ2-5
CDR3aa: ASSKGLAGVYRGETQY

v_gene: TRBV11-1
len: 13
j_gene: TRBJ2-7
CDR3aa: ASSLYRGSSYEQY

v_gene: TRBV5-1
len: 13
j_gene: TRBJ2-5
CDR3aa: ASSSTGTASETQY

v_gene: TRBV18
len: 11
j_gene: TRBJ2-3
CDR3aa: ASSPLQADTQY

v_gene: TRBV5-1
len: 10
j_gene: TRBJ1-1
CDR3aa: ASSFVGGEAF

v_gene: TRBV5-1
len: 14
j_gene: TRBJ2-1
CDR3aa: ASSNKTGGSYNEQF

v_gene: TRBV4-2
len: 15
j_gene: TRBJ2-3
CDR3aa: ASSLTDGAPSTDTQY

v_gene: TRBV5-1
len: 13
j_gene: TRBJ2-7
CDR3aa: ASSTQLAGGYEQY

v_gene: TRBV6-1
len: 12
j_gene: TRBJ1-1
CDR3aa: ASIIDRVDTEAF

v_gene: TRBV9
len: 13
j_gene: TRBJ1-6
CDR3aa: ASSVGGQDNSPLH

v_gene: TRBV10-3
len: 13
j_gene: TRBJ1-3
CDR3aa: AISPTGSSGNTIY

v_gene: TRBV9
len: 11
j_gene: TRBJ2-3
CDR3aa: ASSGELGRSQY

v_gene: TRBV11-2
len: 14
j_gene: TRBJ2-7
CDR3aa: ASSSSGVAGLFEQY

v_gene: TRBV13
len: 13
j_gene: TRBJ1-4
CDR3aa: ASSLGRSTNEKLF

v_gene: TRBV11-2
len: 16
j_gene: TRBJ2-5
CDR3aa: ASSLGRGTGFGQETQY

v_gene: TRBV2
len: 10
j_gene: TRBJ2-1
CDR3aa: ASSPGGNEQF

v_gene: TRBV7-9
len: 14
j_gene: TRBJ2-3
CDR3aa: ASSLPSGSGTDTQY

v_gene: TRBV18
len: 13
j_gene: TRBJ1-3
CDR3aa: ASSPAVVSGNTIY

v_gene: TRBV6-5
len: 9
j_gene: TRBJ2-7
CDR3aa: ASSSPEVEY

v_gene: TRBV18
len: 11
j_gene: TRBJ2-5
CDR3aa: ASSPAGRETQY

v_gene: TRBV2
len: 12
j_gene: TRBJ2-5
CDR3aa: ASSPDRAQETQY

v_gene: TRBV27
len: 13
j_gene: TRBJ1-6
CDR3aa: ASSLTGTGKSPLH

v_gene: TRBV2
len: 12
j_gene: TRBJ2-7
CDR3aa: ASSEALGGTEQY

v_gene: TRBV19
len: 12
j_gene: TRBJ2-7
CDR3aa: ASSKGPYFYEQY

v_gene: TRBV19
len: 12
j_gene: TRBJ2-5
CDR3aa: ASSAPGFVETQY

v_gene: TRBV9
len: 13
j_gene: TRBJ2-7
CDR3aa: ASSVDPGQEFEQY

v_gene: TRBV2
len: 8
j_gene: TRBJ2-2
CDR3aa: ASGTGELF

v_gene: TRBV5-1
len: 12
j_gene: TRBJ2-7
CDR3aa: ASSSRRSAYEQY

v_gene: TRBV5-1
len: 11
j_gene: TRBJ2-7
CDR3aa: ASSSGQEREQY

v_gene: TRBV10-1
len: 12
j_gene: TRBJ1-6
CDR3aa: ASSDGGWNSPLH

v_gene: TRBV6-5
len: 12
j_gene: TRBJ1-2
CDR3aa: ASSRSTGSLGYT

v_gene: TRBV7-2
len: 13
j_gene: TRBJ1-5
CDR3aa: ASTVRGGGNQPQH

v_gene: TRBV9
len: 13
j_gene: TRBJ1-2
CDR3aa: ASSVDVGGKDGYT

v_gene: TRBV5-1
len: 12
j_gene: TRBJ1-6
CDR3aa: ASSPDDRGSPLH

v_gene: TRBV2
len: 13
j_gene: TRBJ2-1
CDR3aa: ASSAGSGGYNEQF